A single count supports the clone carrying this TCR beta chain. Antigen: not known. Germline assignment: CDR1 MDHEN and CDR2 SYDVKM. CDR3 length: 15 residues. V dropped 6 bases and J dropped 2 bases, with 13 bases sitting between them. Doses given second, at about 4 or about 12 weeks, were pooled. The data belong to a study of T cell responses to AZD1222 COVID-19 vaccine. General observations from the study: Clonal diversity may have been underestimated in mostly white British donors. Reportedly, nearly half the spike-specific TCRs target unmutated variant regions. Spike-specific TCR breadth and depth both grew after two AZD1222 doses.

TCRdb's table, derived via immunoSEQ multiplex PCR, lists solely in-frame clones and lacks some. The sample has more than 150,000 clones, 90% to 95% seen once. The V gene is TRBV28, the J gene TRBJ1-4; D ambiguous. This TCR was recovered from an adult who received the AZD1222 COVID-19 vaccine. Source: peripheral blood, taken 28 days after the second AZD1222 dose. The CDR3 DNA sequence: TGTGCCAGCAGCCTACCTGGAGGGACTAATGAAAAACTGTTTTTT. As protein: CASSLPGGTNEKLFF.